The 9 T cell receptor beta chains below all came from one sample that was sequenced in a study of blood T cell repertoires in COVID-19. Method: immunoSEQ multiplex PCR; TCRdb's copy keeps in-frame clones and lacks some. The sample lists around 95,000 clones, 90% occurring once. Specimen: peripheral blood. The receptor source for this set is a man aged 50 or older with acute or convalescent COVID-19.

A remark on this clone: One end of the junction varies from germline; a read error may be responsible. The chain combines TRBV5-1 with TRBJ1-2; TRBD1 matches 10 bases. Germline-derived CDR1 and CDR2 are SGHRS and YFSETQ. The CDR3 covers 14 residues. The CDR3 DNA reads as TGCGCCAGCAGCTTGGAGGGACAGGGGCCCTCGGTCGCCTTC. It translates to CASSLEGQGPSVAF.

V usage is TRBV10-3 and J usage is TRBJ2-7; D remains ambiguous. V dropped 5 bases and J dropped 0 bases, with 11 bases sitting between them. The CDR3 has 14 amino acids. The V gene's germline CDR1 is ENHRY and CDR2 SYGVKD. The CDR3 DNA is TGTGCCATCAGTATAGACAAGAGCTCCTACGAGCAGTACTTC. It specifies CAISIDKSSYEQYF.

This rearrangement joins TRBV7-8 to TRBJ1-5, with TRBD1 matching 8 bases. The CDR3 consists of 20 residues. CDR1 is SGHVS, CDR2 FQNEAQ, per germline. After removal of 2 bases from V and 0 bases from J, the junction contained 15 bases not matched to a gene. CDR3 protein: CASSLLGGTGPYYSNQPQHF. CDR3 in DNA: TGTGCCAGCAGCTTATTGGGCGGGACAGGACCTTACTATAGCAATCAGCCCCAGCATTTT. The full variable domain, in which reference TRBV7-8 and TRBJ1-5 provide the parts outside the CDR3, is GAGVSQSPRYKVAKRGQDVALRCDPISGHVSLFWYQQALGQGPEFLTYFQNEAQLDKSGLPSDRFFAERPEGSVSTLKIQRTQQEDSAVYLCASSLLGGTGPYYSNQPQHFGDGTRLSIL.

This clone was found a few times. The rearrangement links TRBV19 to TRBJ1-1, with 10 bases identical to TRBD1. This CDR3 has 17 amino acids. The trim removed 1 base at V and 4 bases at J, leaving 9 bases unmatched. Germline V gives CDR1 LNHDA, CDR2 SQIVND (reference sequence). CDR3 nucleotides: TGTGCCAGTAGTATAGGTTGGGGACAGGGGCAGGTCACTGAAGCTTTCTTT. Translated: CASSIGWGQGQVTEAFF.

This chain uses TRBV5-1 with TRBJ1-2; 11 nucleotides match TRBD1. The junction had 12 bases not matched to a gene; V was cut back by 3 bases and J by 8 bases. Germline lookup yields CDR1 SGHRS and CDR2 YFSETQ. The CDR3 loop spans 16 amino acids. The CDR3 DNA follows: TGCGCCAGCAGCTCGGCTTCCGGACAGGGGGCGGGAGGCTACACCTTC. Amino acids: CASSSASGQGAGGYTF.

The CDR3 DNA reads as TGTGCCAGCACCTGGGGACAGGGAGGAAATTCACCCCTCCACTTT. Translation: CASTWGQGGNSPLHF. V is TRBV5-4 and J is TRBJ1-6; 9 positions match TRBD1. CDR3 length: 15 residues. Trimming took 6 bases from V and 7 from J; bases not matched to a gene: 8. Germline assignment: CDR1 SGHNT and CDR2 YYREEE (reference sequence).

The CDR3 DNA reads TGTGCCAGCAGTACTAGCGGGACCTACGAGCAGTACTTC. This sequence encodes CASSTSGTYEQYF. J is TRBJ2-7 and V is TRBV6-5, with 10 bases that match TRBD2. CDR3 length: 13 amino acids. With 5 bases clipped from V and 2 bases from J, the junction kept 0 bases outside the gene matches. CDR1 MNHEY and CDR2 SVGAGI come from the germline V gene.

The chain links TRBV19 to TRBJ2-1, with TRBD2 matching 10 bases. The CDR3 runs 15 residues. Trimming at V came to 1 base and at J to 5 bases, leaving 2 bases not matched to a gene. CDR1 LNHDA and CDR2 SQIVND come from the germline V gene (reference sequence). This CDR3 is CASSIASGSNNEQFF. CDR3 coding DNA: TGTGCCAGTAGTATAGCTAGCGGGAGTAACAATGAGCAGTTCTTC.

V gene TRBV18 combines with J gene TRBJ1-5, with D possibly being TRBD1 (6 bases). This CDR3 is 15 amino acids long. Germline V CDR1 and CDR2: KGHSH, LQKENI. V gave up 4 bases and J gave up 1 base, with 11 bases separating them. CDR3 sequence (DNA): TGTGCCAGCTCACAGACCGGGACAAGCAATCAGCCCCAGCATTTT. Protein: CASSQTGTSNQPQHF.